Listed here are 14 T cell receptor beta chains from one sample, sequenced in a study of T-cell memory formation after mild COVID-19. TCRdb re-called the 5' RACE reads with MiXCR, one entry per CDR3 protein. The sample includes some 490,000 distinct CDR3 sequences, roughly 18% of them seen just once. The specimen was PBMCs or a T cell subset sorted from them (not recorded which). These receptors were taken from an adult woman who had mild COVID-19 (a few samples of this study predate the infection). Cell type and time point are not known.

This sequence joins TRBV5-6 and TRBJ1-2; TRBD1 is a possible D gene (6 bases). V lost 4 bases and J 7 bases, leaving 20 bases between the germline ends. Germline V gives CDR1 SGHDT, CDR2 YYEEEE. This CDR3 contains 15 residues. In DNA, the CDR3 is TGTGCCAGCAGCCGACTCAACAGGGCTACCATTGGCTACACCTTC. Translated, it gives CASSRLNRATIGYTF.

This clonotype was observed a handful of times. The chain links TRBV2 to TRBJ1-1; D possibly corresponds to TRBD1 (6 bases). Trimming left V 5 bases short and J 3 bases short, with 13 bases between. The CDR3 has 14 amino acids. The germline V gene encodes CDR1 SNHLY and CDR2 FYNNEI. CDR3 sequence (DNA): TGTGCCAGCAGTCAGGGGAATAGGGACACTGAAGCTTTCTTT. It specifies CASSQGNRDTEAFF.

The J gene is TRBJ2-3, the V gene TRBV12-3 or TRBV12-4, with 8 bases identical to TRBD1. Trimming at V came to 3 bases and at J to 0 bases, leaving 11 bases not matched to a gene. The CDR3 is 18 amino acids. The CDR3 sequence: CASSFRTGYLTSTDTQYF. In DNA form, the CDR3 reads TGTGCCAGCAGTTTTAGGACAGGGTACCTTACTAGCACAGATACGCAGTATTTT.

CDR3 sequence: CASSPGSADTQYF. As DNA, the CDR3 is TGTGCCAGCTCACCGGGGAGCGCAGATACGCAGTATTTT. The rearrangement joins TRBV18 to TRBJ2-3; a weak D match, TRBD2 (5 bases). Germline CDR1 and CDR2: KGHSH and LQKENI. The CDR3 is 13 residues long. V shed 3 bases and J shed 4 bases, with 8 bases lying between them.

This clonotype occurred a few times. This chain connects TRBV20-1 to TRBJ2-1, with 8 bases identical to TRBD2. The CDR3 contains 14 residues. Germline assignment: CDR1 DFQATT and CDR2 SNEGSKA (reference sequence). V lost 6 bases to trimming and J lost 12 bases; unmatched junction nucleotides: 16. CDR3 region: CSAPPGGTTRGQFF. The CDR3 DNA reads as TGCAGTGCCCCTCCGGGGGGGACAACGCGCGGGCAGTTCTTC.

J is TRBJ2-4 and V is TRBV11-2; D not resolved. Trimming took off 3 bases at V and 0 bases at J, with 18 bases between the two ends. In germline, CDR1 is SGHAT, CDR2 FQNNGV. This CDR3 contains 18 residues. CDR3 protein: CASSFFQDQILAKNIQYF. In DNA, the CDR3 is TGTGCCAGCAGCTTCTTCCAGGATCAAATCCTAGCCAAAAACATTCAGTACTTC. Using reference TRBV11-2 and TRBJ2-4 for the parts outside the CDR3, the full variable domain is EAGVAQSPRYKIIEKRQSVAFWCNPISGHATLYWYQQILGQGPKLLIQFQNNGVVDDSQLPKDRFSAERLKGVDSTLKIQPAKLEDSAVYLCASSFFQDQILAKNIQYFGAGTRLSVL.

This clonotype has only a few counts. The genes are TRBV4-3 and TRBJ2-3; TRBD1 might be the D (6 bases). Trimming removed 0 bases from V and 2 bases from J, with 12 bases in between. The length of the CDR3 is 16 residues. Germline CDR1 and CDR2: LGHNA and YSLEER. CDR3 sequence: CASSQEGQTHTDTQYF. The CDR3 DNA sequence: TGCGCCAGCAGCCAAGAAGGACAGACGCACACAGATACGCAGTATTTT.

This clonotype was seen a few times. The chain carries TRBV2 and TRBJ2-1; possibly TRBD2 for D (5 bases). Germline CDR1 SNHLY, CDR2 FYNNEI. This CDR3 has 14 amino acids. V lost 6 bases to trimming and J lost 7 bases, with 16 bases between them. CDR3 in DNA: TGTGCCAGCAGAATCCCGGGGATGGGGAATGAGCAGTTCTTC. Translation: CASRIPGMGNEQFF.

The V gene is TRBV5-6, the J gene TRBJ2-1; either TRBD1 or TRBD2 may fit D (5 bases each). Germline CDR1 SGHDT, CDR2 YYEEEE. The CDR3 is 14 residues long. The V gene lost 5 bases and the J gene lost 6 bases, with 15 bases spanning the gap. The CDR3: CASRGRGRINEQFF. CDR3 nucleotide sequence: TGTGCCAGCAGGGGCCGGGGACGGATCAATGAGCAGTTCTTC.

The genes are TRBV20-1 and TRBJ2-7; 11 nucleotides match TRBD2. The CDR3 has 15 amino acids. After removal of 3 bases from V and 4 bases from J, the junction contained 8 bases not matched to a gene. Germline V gives CDR1 DFQATT, CDR2 SNEGSKA (reference sequence). For the CDR3, the DNA is TGCAGTGCTAGGGATACTAGCGGGAGCTTGTACGAGCAGTACTTC. Its translation is CSARDTSGSLYEQYF.

This clonotype was found a few times. The chain combines TRBV6-5 with TRBJ2-3; either TRBD1 or TRBD2 may fit D (5 bases each). The V gene's germline CDR1 is MNHEY and CDR2 SVGAGI. The CDR3 totals 17 residues. The germline V and J ends were trimmed by 5 bases and 1 base, with 19 bases remaining between them. The CDR3 DNA reads TGTGCCAGCAGTCCCGGGGTCAGGGATTCGGGCACAGATACGCAGTATTTT. This gives the protein CASSPGVRDSGTDTQYF.

This clonotype was recorded a few times. The V call is TRBV18, the J call TRBJ1-1, with 7 nucleotides matching TRBD1. Germline trimming cut 4 bases from V and 3 bases from J; bases unmatched to any gene: 8. Germline CDR1 KGHSH, CDR2 LQKENI. The CDR3 contains 15 residues. Here the CDR3 DNA reads TGTGCCAGCTCACGTCAGGGGGGGAAGGACACTGAAGCTTTCTTT. This codes for CASSRQGGKDTEAFF.

The table lists this clonotype with a few counts. The chain is built from TRBV30 and TRBJ1-5; D gene uncertain. Trimming left V 1 base short and J 0 bases short, with 4 bases between. The CDR3 totals 13 residues. CDR1 is GTSNPN and CDR2 is SVGIG in the germline V gene (reference sequence). Here the CDR3 DNA reads TGTGCCTGGAGTGATAATAGCAATCAGCCCCAGCATTTT. Translated, it gives CAWSDNSNQPQHF.

The genes are TRBV7-2 and TRBJ2-6, with a weak D call TRBD1 (6 bases). The V and J ends lost 4 bases and 0 bases respectively, with 10 bases between them. The CDR3 runs to 16 residues. The germline V gene encodes CDR1 SGHTA and CDR2 FQGNSA. Here the CDR3 DNA reads TGTGCCAGCAGCTGGGGGCTTTACTCTGGGGCCAACGTCCTGACTTTC. Amino acid sequence: CASSWGLYSGANVLTF.